Below are 23 T cell receptor beta chains sequenced from a single sample in a study of blood T cell repertoires in COVID-19. Profiled with immunoSEQ multiplex PCR; TCRdb holds only in-frame clones, not every one. Here the sample spans more than 200,000 clones, around 86% being singletons. The sequencing input was PBMCs or T cells enriched from blood (not recorded which). The receptors were sampled from a young man in a cohort exposed to, infected with or recovered from COVID-19 (not recorded which).

The J gene is TRBJ1-4, the V gene TRBV5-1, with a weak D call TRBD1 (5 bases). V was pared by 4 bases and J by 1 base, with 14 bases between. From germline, CDR1 is SGHRS and CDR2 YFSETQ. The CDR3 has 16 amino acids. This CDR3 reads CASSPPGGKTNEKLFF. CDR3 sequence (DNA): TGCGCCAGCAGCCCCCCCGGGGGTAAAACTAATGAAAAACTGTTTTTT.

On this clone: The same CDR3 also results from other DNA sequences found in this sample. This sequence joins TRBV5-1 and TRBJ1-2, with unresolved D. This CDR3 region has 14 residues. The germline V and J ends were trimmed by 0 bases and 2 bases, with 8 bases remaining between them. Germline CDR1 is SGHRS and CDR2 is YFSETQ. The CDR3 nucleotides are TGCGCCAGCAGCTTGGTATCAGGCAACTATGGCTACACCTTC. Translated: CASSLVSGNYGYTF.

This chain connects TRBV6-5 to TRBJ2-7, with D hard to call. Trimming took 2 bases from V and 4 from J, leaving 12 bases between them. The CDR3 totals 14 residues. CDR1 and CDR2 (germline): MNHEY, SVGAGI. This CDR3 is CASSYGQLIYEQYF. DNA for the CDR3: TGTGCCAGCAGTTACGGGCAGCTGATATACGAGCAGTACTTC.

A note on this clone: One end of the junction fails to match germline, which may point to a read error. The genes are TRBV5-1 and TRBJ2-1; 11 nucleotides match TRBD1. The germline CDR1 and CDR2 sequences are SGHRS and YFSETQ. The length of the CDR3 is 14 residues. As DNA, the CDR3 is TGCGCCAGCAGATTGGACAGGGGGCGGATTGAGCAGTTCTTC. It is translated as CASRLDRGRIEQFF.

DNA for the CDR3: TGTGCCACCAGCAGAGTAAAAACCAGGCAGACCAATCAGCCCCAGCATTTT. It encodes CATSRVKTRQTNQPQHF. V gene TRBV15 combines with J gene TRBJ1-5, with D unclear. This CDR3 spans 17 amino acids. Germline lookup yields CDR1 LNHNV and CDR2 YYDKDF (reference sequence). Trimming took off 1 base at V and 3 bases at J, with 16 bases between the two ends.

The sample holds one count of this clone. The chain employs TRBV11-2 and TRBJ2-3; TRBD2 aligns across 12 bases. The J segment lost 1 base and the V segment lost 5 bases, leaving 10 bases of the junction unmatched. Looked up from germline, CDR1 is SGHAT and CDR2 is FQNNGV. The length of the CDR3 is 18 residues. The CDR3 loop reads CASSRNGLAGSRTDTQYF. The DNA of the CDR3 is TGTGCCAGCAGCCGAAATGGACTAGCGGGATCCCGCACAGATACGCAGTATTTT.

V usage is TRBV11-3 and J usage is TRBJ2-3; 8 bases fit TRBD2. The CDR3 is 15 residues long. Per germline, CDR1 SGHNT and CDR2 YENEEA. Trimming at V came to 5 bases and at J to 0 bases, leaving 4 bases not matched to a gene. The CDR3 reads CASSRGGSSTDTQYF. The CDR3 DNA reads as TGTGCCAGCAGCCGCGGGGGGTCTAGCACAGATACGCAGTATTTT. The variable domain in full, with the rest retrieved from reference TRBV11-3 and TRBJ2-3, is EAGVVQSPRYKIIEKKQPVAFWCNPISGHNTLYWYLQNLGQGPELLIRYENEEAVDDSQLPKDRFSAERLKGVDSTLKIQPAELGDSAVYLCASSRGGSSTDTQYFGPGTRLTVL.

This chain connects TRBV6-5 to TRBJ2-7, with a tentative D call TRBD2 (5 bases). V dropped 6 bases and J dropped 6 bases, with 21 bases sitting between them. Germline-derived CDR1 and CDR2 are MNHEY and SVGAGI. The CDR3 runs 15 residues. The CDR3 reads CASRPSESGVFEQYF. In DNA form, the CDR3 reads TGTGCCAGCAGACCAAGCGAGTCCGGGGTTTTCGAGCAGTACTTC.

This clone was recorded a few times. This sequence joins TRBV4-1 and TRBJ2-7, with D possibly being TRBD2 (5 bases). V was pared by 0 bases and J by 7 bases, with 22 bases between. From germline, CDR1 is MGHRA and CDR2 YSYEKL. This CDR3 is built from 17 residues. The CDR3 loop reads CASSQEERSVPPGEQYF. The CDR3 DNA is TGCGCCAGCAGCCAAGAAGAGCGGAGTGTGCCCCCGGGGGAGCAGTACTTC.

The chain combines TRBV28 with TRBJ2-1, with 9 bases that match TRBD1. J was trimmed by 6 bases and V by 7 bases; bases with no gene match: 10. Germline CDR1 is MDHEN and CDR2 is SYDVKM. The CDR3 has 15 amino acids. The CDR3 region has the DNA TGTGCCAGCATCCTCGACACAGGGGGCCGCAATGAGCAGTTCTTC. Translating it yields CASILDTGGRNEQFF.

The J gene is TRBJ1-1, the V gene TRBV19; no clear D. CDR1 and CDR2 (germline): LNHDA, SQIVND (reference sequence). Trimming removed 5 bases from V and 2 bases from J, with 21 bases in between. The CDR3 loop spans 17 amino acids. The CDR3 DNA reads TGTGCCAGTAGTCCGAGGGAGGGTGCGGTCCCAAACACTGAAGCTTTCTTT. This encodes CASSPREGAVPNTEAFF.

The gene calls are TRBV4-1 and TRBJ2-7; possibly TRBD2 for D (7 bases). CDR1 is MGHRA, CDR2 YSYEKL, per germline. The CDR3 is made up of 15 amino acids. V was pared by 3 bases and J by 6 bases, with 18 bases between. The CDR3 nucleotides are TGCGCCAGCAGCCACTCGGACAGTGGGGGGGGCGAGCAGTACTTC. Its protein is CASSHSDSGGGEQYF.

This clone was found a few times. The gene calls are TRBV28 and TRBJ2-7; no reliable D call. The V end lost 6 bases, the J end lost 0 bases, and 15 bases lay between the germline ends. CDR1 MDHEN and CDR2 SYDVKM come from the germline V gene. The CDR3 length is 15 residues. CDR3 amino acids: CASRYEFGGSYEQYF. CDR3 coding DNA: TGTGCCAGCAGGTACGAATTCGGCGGCTCCTACGAGCAGTACTTC. Drawing the rest from reference TRBV28 and TRBJ2-7, the complete variable domain is DVKVTQSSRYLVKRTGEKVFLECVQDMDHENMFWYRQDPGLGLRLIYFSYDVKMKEKGDIPEGYSVSREKKERFSLILESASTNQTSMYLCASRYEFGGSYEQYFGPGTRLTVT.

V gene TRBV27 combines with J gene TRBJ2-5, with D possibly TRBD2 on 5 matching bases. This CDR3 is built from 13 residues. V was trimmed by 9 bases and J by 5 bases, leaving 16 bases between them. Germline V CDR1 and CDR2: MNHEY, SMNVEV (reference sequence). CDR3 residues: CASLHTRTETQYF. The CDR3 nucleotides read TGTGCCAGTCTCCACACTAGGACGGAGACCCAGTACTTC.

The gene calls are TRBV28 and TRBJ1-4; D gene ambiguous. CDR1 MDHEN and CDR2 SYDVKM come from the germline V gene. V was clipped by 6 bases and J by 8 bases, with 16 bases between them. The CDR3 spans 14 residues. The CDR3 reads CASRSTGLGEKLFF. The CDR3 nucleotides are TGTGCCAGCAGATCGACGGGATTGGGCGAAAAACTGTTTTTT.

The rearrangement links TRBV15 to TRBJ1-1, with 7 positions matching TRBD1. The length of the CDR3 is 16 residues. Per the germline V gene, CDR1 is LNHNV and CDR2 is YYDKDF (reference sequence). V was pared by 0 bases and J by 4 bases, with 8 bases of the junction left unmatched. The CDR3, as DNA: TGTGCCACCAGCAGAGAGTTGACAGGGATCCTCACTGAAGCTTTCTTT. Protein sequence: CATSRELTGILTEAFF.

This clone appeared a single time. This chain joins TRBV5-1 and TRBJ2-7; 10 bases fit TRBD2. The ends lost 1 base at V and 2 bases at J; junction bases unmatched: 0. The CDR3 contains 14 residues. Germline CDR1 SGHRS, CDR2 YFSETQ. The CDR3 loop reads CASSLTSGTYEQYF. The DNA of the CDR3 is TGCGCCAGCAGCTTGACTAGCGGGACCTACGAGCAGTACTTC. The full variable domain, with the rest looked up from reference TRBV5-1 and TRBJ2-7, is KAGVTQTPRYLIKTRGQQVTLSCSPISGHRSVSWYQQTPGQGLQFLFEYFSETQRNKGNFPGRFSGRQFSNSRSEMNVSTLELGDSALYLCASSLTSGTYEQYFGPGTRLTVT.

The V call is TRBV5-8, the J call TRBJ2-1; TRBD1 matches 9 bases. The CDR3 is 20 amino acids. Losses at the gene ends were 3 bases for V and 1 base for J; bases not matched to a gene: 17. Germline V CDR1 and CDR2: SGHTS, YDEGEE. This chain's CDR3 is CASSSGSGQGARWSYNEQFF. For the CDR3, the DNA is TGTGCCAGCAGCTCCGGGTCGGGACAGGGTGCCCGGTGGTCCTACAATGAGCAGTTCTTC.

The V gene is TRBV2, the J gene TRBJ1-2; D gene uncertain. The germline CDR1 and CDR2 sequences are SNHLY and FYNNEI. Trimming took off 1 base at V and 3 bases at J, with 9 bases between the two ends. The CDR3 consists of 14 residues. This CDR3 reads CASSEEPTDYGYTF. In nucleotides, the CDR3 is TGTGCCAGCAGTGAAGAGCCCACGGACTATGGCTACACCTTC.

On this clone: The sample holds other DNA sequences that translate to the same CDR3. The CDR3 DNA reads TGCGCCAGCAGTCTGACGGGTGAGCAGTTCTTC. This sequence encodes CASSLTGEQFF. This chain uses TRBV5-1 with TRBJ2-1; no definite D call. Germline assignment: CDR1 SGHRS and CDR2 YFSETQ. This CDR3 region has 11 residues. The V and J ends lost 5 bases and 9 bases respectively, with 9 bases between them.

This chain links TRBV5-4 with TRBJ2-7, with 11 bases fitting TRBD2. This CDR3 has 15 residues. Germline V gives CDR1 SGHNT, CDR2 YYREEE (reference sequence). V was clipped by 3 bases and J by 6 bases; unmatched bases: 8. This CDR3 is CASSSLAGGRFEQYF. DNA of the CDR3: TGTGCCAGCAGCTCCTTAGCGGGAGGGCGTTTCGAGCAGTACTTC.

V is TRBV28 and J is TRBJ2-7; 10 bases map to TRBD2. Per germline, CDR1 MDHEN and CDR2 SYDVKM. CDR3 length: 16 amino acids. V shed 4 bases and J 0 bases; nucleotides not matched to a gene: 6. The CDR3 reads CASSCGTSACSYEQYF. As DNA, the CDR3 is TGTGCCAGCAGTTGTGGGACTAGCGCATGCTCCTACGAGCAGTACTTC.

The chain couples TRBV19 to TRBJ2-1; 10 bases map to TRBD1. Trimming at V came to 3 bases and at J to 4 bases, leaving 3 bases not matched to a gene. This CDR3 comprises 15 residues. Germline V lookup: CDR1 LNHDA, CDR2 SQIVND (reference sequence). This chain's CDR3 is CASSIGTGAYNEQFF. CDR3 nucleotides: TGTGCCAGTAGTATTGGGACAGGGGCGTACAATGAGCAGTTCTTC.